The 31 T cell receptor beta chains reported below all come from one sample, sequenced in a study of T cell responses to AZD1222 COVID-19 vaccine. The repertoire was sequenced with immunoSEQ multiplex PCR; TCRdb's copy has only in-frame clones and lacks some. There are around 99,000 clones in the sample; about 89% occur only once, and approximately 5.6% lies in the top ten. The input for sequencing was peripheral blood, taken 28 days after the second AZD1222 dose. The receptors here all came from an adult who received the AZD1222 COVID-19 vaccine.

The CDR3 DNA follows: TGTGCCAGCAGCTTAGGGGCAGGGGGTGTGGGACAGCCCCAGCATTTT. Protein sequence: CASSLGAGGVGQPQHF. The chain is built from TRBV11-3 and TRBJ1-5; 7 positions match TRBD1. The V and J ends lost 1 base and 7 bases, in that order; junction bases with no gene match: 10. The germline CDR1 and CDR2 sequences are SGHNT and YENEEA. The CDR3 covers 16 residues.

The rearrangement links TRBV4-1 to TRBJ1-1; D is undetermined. Trimming removed 4 bases from V and 10 bases from J, with 22 bases in between. The CDR3 sequence is 15 residues long. CDR1 is MGHRA, CDR2 YSYEKL, per germline. As DNA, the CDR3 is TGCGCCAGCAGCCTTGAAACCGGGCGACTCCTTGGAGCTTTCTTT. Residues: CASSLETGRLLGAFF.

The DNA for the CDR3 is TGTGCCAGCAGGCGTACATTGGCAGGCAATCAGCCCCAGCATTTT. This codes for CASRRTLAGNQPQHF. The V and J genes are TRBV28 and TRBJ1-5; D remains ambiguous. The V end lost 6 bases, the J end lost 2 bases, and 14 bases lay between the germline ends. The CDR3 consists of 15 residues. Germline CDR1 reads MDHEN; CDR2 reads SYDVKM.

The chain links TRBV30 to TRBJ2-6; D remains ambiguous. V was trimmed by 2 bases and J by 0 bases, leaving 5 bases between them. Germline loops: CDR1 GTSNPN, CDR2 SVGIG (reference sequence). CDR3 length equals 14 residues. Written as DNA, the CDR3 is TGTGCCTGGAGTATTCACTCTGGGGCCAACGTCCTGACTTTC. This gives the protein CAWSIHSGANVLTF.

V and J are TRBV7-5 and TRBJ1-5. TRBV7-5 is marked as a pseudogene. This CDR3 is built from 14 residues. CDR3 amino acids: CVRSFRGGDQPQHF. CDR3 sequence (DNA): TGTGTCAGAAGCTTCCGAGGGGGGGATCAGCCCCAGCATTTT.

The rearrangement uses TRBV3-1 (or the pseudogene TRBV3-2) and TRBJ2-4; 7 bases are shared with TRBD1. This CDR3 region has 18 residues. Germline trimming cut 0 bases from V and 0 bases from J; bases unmatched to any gene: 8. The germline V gene has CDR1 LGHDT and CDR2 YNNKEL (reference sequence). The CDR3 reads CASSQDLPTGVAKNIQYF. The CDR3 nucleotides read TGTGCCAGCAGCCAAGATCTCCCTACAGGGGTAGCCAAAAACATTCAGTACTTC.

The chain uses TRBV11-2 and TRBJ1-5; 7 bases align to TRBD1. V was clipped by 1 base and J by 5 bases; unmatched bases: 2. Germline V gives CDR1 SGHAT, CDR2 FQNNGV. The CDR3 extends over 14 amino acids. The CDR3 reads CASSLGQGDQPQHF. The CDR3 DNA follows: TGTGCCAGCAGCTTAGGACAGGGTGATCAGCCCCAGCATTTT.

The chain has TRBV5-8 and TRBJ1-5, with D perhaps matching TRBD1 (6 bases). Deletions cut 4 bases from V and 3 bases from J, with 14 bases between. Per germline, CDR1 SGHTS and CDR2 YDEGEE. The CDR3 spans 15 residues. DNA for the CDR3: TGTGCCAGCAGCCCAGGGGAAACCTTCAATCAGCCCCAGCATTTT. Its translation is CASSPGETFNQPQHF.

This clone has a handful of counts. This rearrangement joins TRBV29-1 to TRBJ1-2, with no clear D. Trimming shortened V by 6 bases and J by 2 bases, and 19 bases separated the two germline ends. This CDR3 has 15 residues. Germline values: CDR1 SQVTM, CDR2 ANQGSEA. The CDR3 here is CSVSLAGLSNYGYTF. CDR3 bases: TGCAGCGTCTCCCTGGCAGGTCTCTCGAACTATGGCTACACCTTC.

The V call is TRBV15, the J call TRBJ1-2; TRBD1 might be the D (6 bases). The CDR3 sequence is 13 residues long. The germline V gene has CDR1 LNHNV and CDR2 YYDKDF (reference sequence). V lost 5 bases to trimming and J lost 9 bases, with 16 bases between them. The CDR3 bases are TGTGCCACCAGCCTACAGGGAGTAGCCCGCTACACCTTC. This encodes CATSLQGVARYTF.

The V and J genes are TRBV4-1 and TRBJ1-2, with 8 positions matching TRBD1. Germline CDR1 reads MGHRA; CDR2 reads YSYEKL. The trim removed 0 bases at V and 7 bases at J, leaving 4 bases unmatched. There are 14 residues in the CDR3. DNA of the CDR3: TGCGCCAGCAGCCAAGATCGACAGGGGACTGGCTACACCTTC. Its translation: CASSQDRQGTGYTF.

The chain carries TRBV2 and TRBJ2-7; 8 positions match TRBD1. The ends lost 7 bases at V and 5 bases at J; junction bases unmatched: 10. Germline CDR1 reads SNHLY; CDR2 reads FYNNEI. The CDR3 is 14 amino acids. CDR3 DNA sequence: TGTGCCAGCAATGCCGACAGGGGCGTCCACGAGCAGTACTTC. Translating it yields CASNADRGVHEQYF.

To note about this clone: The sample has other DNA sequences that encode this CDR3 too. V usage is TRBV12-3 or TRBV12-4 and J usage is TRBJ2-3; D possibly corresponds to TRBD2 (5 bases). V gave up 6 bases and J gave up 6 bases, with 7 bases separating them. The CDR3 runs to 11 residues. The CDR3 is CASSSGDTQYF. CDR3 nucleotide sequence: TGTGCCAGCAGCTCGGGGGATACGCAGTATTTT.

The rearrangement uses TRBV2 and TRBJ1-5; D is perhaps TRBD1 (5 bases). V lost 6 bases, J lost 0 bases, and 27 bases lay in between. The CDR3 has 20 amino acids. Per the germline V gene, CDR1 is SNHLY and CDR2 is FYNNEI. Here the CDR3 reads CASRPLATNSGGYSNQPQHF. The DNA for the CDR3 is TGTGCCAGCAGGCCGTTGGCTACTAACAGCGGGGGTTATAGCAATCAGCCCCAGCATTTT.

The chain recombines TRBV6-5 with TRBJ2-1, with a tentative D call TRBD2 (5 bases). The CDR3 loop spans 16 amino acids. Germline V gene lookup returns CDR1 MNHEY and CDR2 SVGAGI. Trimming removed 1 base from V and 0 bases from J, with 10 bases in between. CDR3: CASSYLVRGSYNEQFF. CDR3 bases: TGTGCCAGCAGTTACTTGGTCCGGGGCTCCTACAATGAGCAGTTCTTC.

In this sample, this clone is medium-sized. CDR3 sequence (DNA): TGCGCCAGCCAAGGGCTCGAGACCCAGTACTTC. This gives the protein CASQGLETQYF. This chain uses TRBV10-2 with TRBJ2-5; D remains unclear. Germline CDR1 reads WSHSY; CDR2 reads SAAADI. V lost 8 bases, J lost 5 bases, and 9 bases lay in between. This CDR3 comprises 11 residues.

The chain is built from TRBV6-5 and TRBJ1-2, with 11 bases matching TRBD1. This CDR3 has 12 amino acids. V lost 10 bases and J lost 10; bases outside the gene matches: 8. In germline, CDR1 is MNHEY, CDR2 SVGAGI. This chain's CDR3 is CATTGTGGDYTF. The CDR3 coding sequence is TGTGCCACCACCGGGACAGGGGGAGACTACACCTTC.

This clone appeared once. The genes are TRBV18 and TRBJ2-5, with D unclear. V lost 3 bases and J 2 bases, leaving 10 bases between the germline ends. Per the germline V gene, CDR1 is KGHSH and CDR2 is LQKENI. This CDR3 has 14 residues. This CDR3 reads CASSPPEVQETQYF. CDR3 in DNA: TGTGCCAGCTCACCGCCCGAGGTACAAGAGACCCAGTACTTC.

V gene TRBV5-8 combines with J gene TRBJ1-5; the D gene is possibly TRBD1 (5 bases). The CDR3 covers 15 residues. Germline values: CDR1 SGHTS, CDR2 YDEGEE. Trimming cost V 3 bases and J 3 bases, with 13 bases left between them. CDR3 in amino acids: CASSSGTLNNQPQHF. DNA for the CDR3: TGTGCCAGCAGCTCTGGGACCCTGAACAATCAGCCCCAGCATTTT.

The V gene is TRBV24-1, the J gene TRBJ1-5; unclear D gene. The CDR3 length is 14 residues. Trimming left V 2 bases short and J 5 bases short, with 9 bases between. Looked up from germline, CDR1 is KGHDR and CDR2 is SFDVKD. The CDR3 sequence: CATSDSTGDQPQHF. In nucleotides, the CDR3 is TGTGCCACCAGTGATTCCACCGGGGATCAGCCCCAGCATTTT.

DNA of the CDR3: TGTGCCAGCAGTTTTTCTCCAAACAGGGTTAGGAGCAATCAGCCCCAGCATTTT. Residues: CASSFSPNRVRSNQPQHF. V usage is TRBV28 and J usage is TRBJ1-5; a weak D match, TRBD1 (6 bases). Trimming stripped 3 bases from V and 1 base from J, with 19 bases between. Germline V gives CDR1 MDHEN, CDR2 SYDVKM. The CDR3 runs to 18 residues.

The chain is built from TRBV27 and TRBJ2-7; the D is unclear. Germline V gene data show CDR1 as MNHEY and CDR2 as SMNVEV (reference sequence). CDR3 length: 15 amino acids. Between the trimmed V and J ends, which lost 6 bases and 3 bases, there was a span of 18 bases. DNA for the CDR3: TGTGCCAGCAGACTAAGACACCGACCCCACTACGAGCAGTACTTC. Protein product: CASRLRHRPHYEQYF.

This chain joins TRBV7-9 and TRBJ2-7; D ambiguous. The V gene's germline CDR1 is SEHNR and CDR2 FQNEAQ (reference sequence). Trimming shortened V by 4 bases and J by 6 bases, and 16 bases separated the two germline ends. This CDR3 region has 14 residues. CDR3 loop: CASSSLTKLLEQYF. The CDR3 nucleotides read TGTGCCAGCAGCTCCCTGACAAAACTCCTCGAGCAGTACTTC.

The rearrangement joins TRBV19 to TRBJ2-3; 9 positions agree with TRBD1. V was pared by 5 bases and J by 1 base, with 4 bases of the junction left unmatched. From germline, CDR1 is LNHDA and CDR2 SQIVND (reference sequence). This CDR3 comprises 15 residues. In DNA form, the CDR3 reads TGTGCCAGTAGTCACAGGGGGCTCCGCACAGATACGCAGTATTTT. Protein product: CASSHRGLRTDTQYF. Drawing the rest from reference TRBV19 and TRBJ2-3, the complete variable domain is DGGITQSPKYLFRKEGQNVTLSCEQNLNHDAMYWYRQDPGQGLRLIYYSQIVNDFQKGDIAEGYSVSREKKESFPLTVTSAQKNPTAFYLCASSHRGLRTDTQYFGPGTRLTVL.

The rearrangement joins TRBV11-2 to TRBJ1-2; 7 nucleotides agree with TRBD1. The CDR3 sequence is 15 residues long. Germline trimming cut 5 bases from V and 4 bases from J; bases unmatched to any gene: 10. Germline CDR1 is SGHAT and CDR2 is FQNNGV. The CDR3 bases are TGTGCCAGCAGCAACTCCGGGACAGCGGGCTATGGCTACACCTTC. Its protein product is CASSNSGTAGYGYTF.

This clone was picked up one time. This sequence joins TRBV7-2 and TRBJ1-5; D is uncertain. V lost 5 bases and J 1 base, leaving 12 bases between the germline ends. The CDR3 runs to 15 residues. Germline lookup yields CDR1 SGHTA and CDR2 FQGNSA. In DNA, the CDR3 is TGTGCCAGCAGCCCCGTGGTTGGAAGCAATCAGCCCCAGCATTTT. Protein product: CASSPVVGSNQPQHF.

The genes are TRBV28 and TRBJ1-5; a possible D gene is TRBD1 (5 bases). Germline-derived CDR1 and CDR2 are MDHEN and SYDVKM. Trimming left V 6 bases short and J 7 bases short, with 13 bases between. This CDR3 spans 13 amino acids. CDR3 loop: CASRLLRQQPQHF. CDR3 nucleotides: TGTGCCAGCAGACTTCTAAGACAGCAGCCCCAGCATTTT.

The chain is built from TRBV18 and TRBJ1-1; TRBD1 matches at 12 bases. V gave up 6 bases and J gave up 8 bases; unmatched junction bases: 7. From germline, CDR1 is KGHSH and CDR2 LQKENI. The CDR3 length is 14 residues. For the CDR3, the DNA is TGTGCCAGCTCGTCGGGACAGGGGGCGACCGAAGCTTTCTTT. Encoded protein: CASSSGQGATEAFF.

CDR3 DNA: TGTGCCAGCAGCTTAGCGCAGACAGCCACCTACGAGCAGTACTTC. Protein: CASSLAQTATYEQYF. The V and J genes are TRBV7-6 and TRBJ2-7, with a tentative D call TRBD1 (5 bases). V dropped 0 bases and J dropped 2 bases, with 11 bases sitting between them. The germline V gene has CDR1 SGHVS and CDR2 FNYEAQ. This CDR3 has 15 amino acids.

V and J are TRBV28 and TRBJ2-1; D is perhaps TRBD1 (6 bases). The CDR3 has 15 residues. Looked up from germline, CDR1 is MDHEN and CDR2 is SYDVKM. V was trimmed by 5 bases and J by 2 bases, leaving 13 bases between them. The CDR3 sequence: CASSQGLGTYNEQFF. The CDR3 DNA follows: TGTGCCAGCAGTCAGGGGTTAGGAACCTACAATGAGCAGTTCTTC.

The chain uses TRBV7-2 and TRBJ1-1; D is undetermined. Trimming took off 1 base at V and 6 bases at J, with 12 bases between the two ends. CDR3 length: 14 residues. Germline values: CDR1 SGHTA, CDR2 FQGNSA. The CDR3 sequence: CASSLVHEVPEAFF. The CDR3 nucleotides are TGTGCCAGCAGCTTAGTGCACGAGGTCCCTGAAGCTTTCTTT.